This note documents a single T cell receptor beta chain sequence. Its cognate antigen is unknown. This entry is derived from a study of shared clonotypes between healthy human individuals. The wider study: Donors had three CD4 naive, three CD4 memory, two CD8 naive and one CD8 memory plate apiece.

Germline V gene data show CDR1 as MNHEY and CDR2 as SVGAGI. This CDR3 comprises 13 residues. Trimming pared 2 bases from V and 2 bases from J, leaving 5 bases between. Positive CCR7 selection of CD45RO-negative cells yielded the naive CD8 cells, and terminally differentiated effector memory CD45RA+ cells were excluded. Findings and limits, study-wide: Larger estimated richness was generally recorded for naive subsets relative to memory subsets.

Libraries were prepared by immunoSEQ multiplex PCR; TCRdb keeps only in-frame clonotypes and omits some of them. There are fewer than 1 million clones in the sample; 96% occur only once, and 0.2% to 0.25% lies in the top ten. The sample was naive CD8+ T cells sorted from blood. The chain uses TRBV6-5 and TRBJ2-3, with D unresolved. The sequence was collected from a man aged 30 to 45 in good health. The chain's CDR3 is CASSYQNTDTQYF. CDR3 nucleotide sequence: TGTGCCAGCAGTTACCAAAACACAGATACGCAGTATTTT.